This TCR beta chain was obtained from a study of shared clonotypes between healthy human individuals. This table comes from immunoSEQ multiplex PCR, and its TCRdb copy is limited to in-frame clones, with some not included. This sample has about 2.1 million clones, with just under 95% found just once. Study findings and constraints: Exclusively blood specimens were collected; tissue repertoires likely differ. Large sequencing depth failed to make sorted-subset sequencing complete, rarefaction showed.

As concerns this clone: Its antigen remains unidentified.

CDR3 size: 15 residues. Germline CDR1 reads MNHEY; CDR2 reads SVGAGI. V was cut by 1 base and J by 3 bases, with 12 bases left in between. Naive CD8 cells lacked CD45RO, underwent positive selection for CCR7 and left out terminally differentiated effector memory CD45RA+ cells. This clonotype was sampled from a man aged 18 to 30 in good health. Some clones in this sample may be carry-over from other donors' samples. Material: naive CD8+ T cells from PBMCs. The V gene is TRBV6-5, the J gene TRBJ2-5; D perhaps matches TRBD1 (5 bases). Written as DNA, the CDR3 is TGTGCCAGCAGTTACTACGGTCAGGGAAAAGAGACCCAGTACTTC. Translation: CASSYYGQGKETQYF.